The 25 T cell receptor beta chains reported below all come from one sample, sequenced in a study of cytomegalovirus exposure and HLA in healthy donors (dated by TCRdb to 2016 to 2017). The library was prepared using the immunoSEQ multiplex PCR assay. This immuneACCESS table, as held by TCRdb, lists in-frame sequences with V and J called but not all clones. Of the missing ones, under half trace to an unresolved V gene in checked studies; the others have no known cause. This sample gives around 300,000 clones in total; roughly 90% of them show up just once. The ten largest clonotypes hold 1% to 1.5% of the sample. The sequenced sample was PBMCs. These TCRs come from a woman aged 30 to 39 in good health and CMV-seropositive.

The CDR3 DNA reads TGTGCCTGGAGTGTTACTAGAGCAACTGAAGCTTTCTTT. This gives the protein CAWSVTRATEAFF. The rearrangement uses TRBV30 and TRBJ1-1; D remains ambiguous. The CDR3 spans 13 residues. V lost 0 bases and J 5 bases, leaving 10 bases between the germline ends. In germline, CDR1 is GTSNPN, CDR2 SVGIG (reference sequence).

This clone has a single count. The V call is TRBV6-1, the J call TRBJ2-2; weak D call: TRBD1 (5 bases). Trimming took off 6 bases at V and 5 bases at J, with 10 bases between the two ends. This CDR3 spans 13 amino acids. Germline CDR1 is MNHNS and CDR2 is SASEGT. The CDR3 DNA is TGTGCCAGCAGCCCCAAGGGGACCGGGGAGCTGTTTTTT. This sequence encodes CASSPKGTGELFF.

V usage is TRBV19 and J usage is TRBJ1-1; no firm D call. V gave up 3 bases and J gave up 1 base, with 6 bases separating them. The germline V gene encodes CDR1 LNHDA and CDR2 SQIVND (reference sequence). This CDR3 spans 13 amino acids. The CDR3 region has the DNA TGTGCCAGTAGTATTTCTTGGAACACTGAAGCTTTCTTT. Amino acids: CASSISWNTEAFF.

This sequence joins TRBV11-2 and TRBJ2-7; D possibly uses TRBD1 or TRBD2 (5 bases each). Germline V lookup: CDR1 SGHAT, CDR2 FQNNGV. Trimming pared 4 bases from V and 6 bases from J, leaving 19 bases between. The CDR3 has 15 residues. The CDR3 region has the DNA TGTGCCAGCAGCTCCCCGGGACCGAGGGATCGCGAGCAGTACTTC. Protein product: CASSSPGPRDREQYF.

The V and J genes are TRBV4-3 and TRBJ2-1; D is unresolved. The germline V and J ends were trimmed by 2 bases and 5 bases, with 7 bases remaining between them. The CDR3 runs to 13 residues. Looked up from germline, CDR1 is LGHNA and CDR2 is YSLEER. CDR3 in amino acids: CASSQLDNNEQFF. In nucleotides, the CDR3 is TGCGCCAGCAGCCAACTTGACAACAATGAGCAGTTCTTC.

This clone was recorded once. An end of the junction differs from the germline gene, which may be a read error. The V and J genes are TRBV27 and TRBJ1-6; D gene uncertain. The CDR3 loop spans 11 amino acids. Germline CDR1 is MNHEY and CDR2 is SMNVEV (reference sequence). The CDR3 here is CASGFNSPLHF. In nucleotides, the CDR3 is TGTGCCAGCGGTTTTAATTCACCCCTCCACTTT.

J is TRBJ1-2 and V is TRBV28, with TRBD1 matching 7 bases. In germline, CDR1 is MDHEN, CDR2 SYDVKM. V trimming: 5 bases; J trimming: 4 bases; junction bases outside the gene matches: 7. The CDR3 has 14 residues. The CDR3 DNA follows: TGTGCCAGCAGTCCCCAGGGGGGTGTCTATGGCTACACCTTC. Its protein is CASSPQGGVYGYTF.

The rearrangement links TRBV7-9 to TRBJ2-7; D uncertain. Germline CDR1 and CDR2: SEHNR and FQNEAQ (reference sequence). V gave up 1 base and J gave up 6 bases, with 13 bases separating them. This CDR3 spans 14 amino acids. This CDR3 is CASSLGGSWSEQYF. In DNA, the CDR3 is TGTGCCAGCAGCTTAGGGGGTAGCTGGAGCGAGCAGTACTTC.

The sample holds a few counts of this clone. The sample contains more than one DNA sequence encoding this CDR3. The V and J genes are TRBV4-3 and TRBJ2-7, with 10 bases identical to TRBD1. CDR1 and CDR2 from the germline V gene are LGHNA and YSLEER. V dropped 3 bases and J dropped 2; count of bases not matched to a gene: 1. The CDR3 has 14 amino acids. The CDR3 sequence: CASSHGQGAYEQYF. DNA for the CDR3: TGCGCCAGCAGCCATGGACAGGGGGCCTACGAGCAGTACTTC.

The chain is built from TRBV28 and TRBJ2-3, with D perhaps matching TRBD1 (6 bases). CDR3 length equals 15 residues. Germline V gene data show CDR1 as MDHEN and CDR2 as SYDVKM. V lost 6 bases to trimming and J lost 0 bases, with 13 bases between them. The CDR3 DNA reads TGTGCCAGCAGCACAGGGCGGAGAAGCACAGATACGCAGTATTTT. As protein: CASSTGRRSTDTQYF. Complete variable domain (other parts from reference TRBV28 and TRBJ2-3): DVKVTQSSRYLVKRTGEKVFLECVQDMDHENMFWYRQDPGLGLRLIYFSYDVKMKEKGDIPEGYSVSREKKERFSLILESASTNQTSMYLCASSTGRRSTDTQYFGPGTRLTVL.

Written as DNA, the CDR3 is TGTGCCAGCAGCCGCCTCGGCGGTCCTAACTATGGCTACACCTTC. It yields the protein CASSRLGGPNYGYTF. The V and J genes are TRBV16 and TRBJ1-2; D unresolved. Trimming cost V 4 bases and J 0 bases, with 12 bases left between them. The CDR3 is made up of 15 amino acids. The germline gives CDR1 KGHSY, CDR2 FQNENV.

In this sample, this clone turned up a few times. The chain combines TRBV2 with TRBJ1-2; no clear D gene. Germline CDR1 is SNHLY and CDR2 is FYNNEI. With 3 bases removed from V and 8 bases from J, the gap between germline ends came to 7 bases. This CDR3 has 11 amino acids. The CDR3 bases are TGTGCCAGCAGTGAGGGGAGCGGCTACACCTTC. It encodes CASSEGSGYTF.

This rearrangement joins TRBV28 to TRBJ1-5; D gene unclear. CDR3 size: 14 residues. Trimming cost V 3 bases and J 5 bases, with 11 bases left between them. Looked up from germline, CDR1 is MDHEN and CDR2 is SYDVKM. CDR3 in amino acids: CASSFGVRYQPQHF. As DNA, the CDR3 is TGTGCCAGCAGTTTCGGGGTAAGGTATCAGCCCCAGCATTTT.

The V gene is TRBV11-2, the J gene TRBJ1-4; TRBD1 agrees at 7 bases. Germline loops: CDR1 SGHAT, CDR2 FQNNGV. The CDR3 contains 15 residues. The V gene end was trimmed by 6 bases and the J gene end by 0 bases; junction bases not matched to a gene: 4. CDR3 region: CASREGQTTNEKLFF. The CDR3, as DNA: TGTGCCAGCAGAGAGGGACAGACAACTAATGAAAAACTGTTTTTT.

The chain combines TRBV28 with TRBJ1-6; possibly TRBD1 for D (5 bases). Deletions cut 4 bases from V and 0 bases from J, with 13 bases between. Germline V gives CDR1 MDHEN, CDR2 SYDVKM. This CDR3 is built from 17 residues. The CDR3 protein is CASSSPQASSYNSPLHF. In DNA form, the CDR3 reads TGTGCCAGCAGTTCTCCACAGGCGAGCTCCTATAATTCACCCCTCCACTTT.

V gene TRBV9 combines with J gene TRBJ2-6; D not certain. There are 15 residues in the CDR3. CDR1 is SGDLS, CDR2 YYNGEE, per germline. The ends were cut back, 1 base at V and 0 bases at J, with 5 bases in the middle. CDR3 sequence (DNA): TGTGCCAGCAGCGTAAGCTTCTCTGGGGCCAACGTCCTGACTTTC. Translated: CASSVSFSGANVLTF.

The genes are TRBV28 and TRBJ1-2, with D unclear. This CDR3 is built from 12 residues. Trimming left V 2 bases short and J 6 bases short, with 7 bases between. Germline values: CDR1 MDHEN, CDR2 SYDVKM. The CDR3 protein is CASSLGWDGYTF. The CDR3 DNA follows: TGTGCCAGCAGTTTAGGTTGGGATGGCTACACCTTC.

The chain combines TRBV5-1 with TRBJ1-4; D call uncertain. Germline V gene lookup returns CDR1 SGHRS and CDR2 YFSETQ. V lost 0 bases to trimming and J lost 0 bases, with 9 bases between them. The CDR3 extends over 16 amino acids. CDR3 protein: CASSLGGLATNEKLFF. The DNA for the CDR3 is TGCGCCAGCAGCTTGGGAGGGCTTGCAACTAATGAAAAACTGTTTTTT.

The chain carries TRBV7-2 and TRBJ1-6, with D uncertain. The CDR3 covers 14 residues. Looked up from germline, CDR1 is SGHTA and CDR2 is FQGNSA. V lost 0 bases and J 8 bases, leaving 8 bases between the germline ends. The CDR3: CASSLAPPDSPLHF. CDR3 nucleotide sequence: TGTGCCAGCAGCTTAGCTCCCCCTGATTCACCCCTCCACTTT.

The gene calls are TRBV7-6 and TRBJ1-3; D perhaps matches TRBD1 (5 bases). Germline CDR1 is SGHVS and CDR2 is FNYEAQ. CDR3 length: 17 residues. V lost 3 bases, J lost 6 bases, and 21 bases lay in between. This CDR3 reads CASSFFNEPGKVNTIYF. The CDR3, as DNA: TGTGCCAGCAGCTTTTTTAACGAGCCAGGGAAGGTAAACACCATATATTTT.

The genes are TRBV29-1 and TRBJ2-2; D is unclear. This CDR3 region has 12 residues. Looked up from germline, CDR1 is SQVTM and CDR2 is ANQGSEA. With 5 bases removed from V and 5 bases from J, the gap between germline ends came to 9 bases. CDR3 nucleotide sequence: TGCAGCGTTTGGACCCCTACCGGGGAGCTGTTTTTT. Its protein is CSVWTPTGELFF.

V usage is TRBV7-9 and J usage is TRBJ2-5, with TRBD1 matching over 7 bases. CDR1 is SEHNR, CDR2 FQNEAQ, per germline (reference sequence). Trimming cost V 0 bases and J 5 bases; bases outside gene matches: 3. This CDR3 region has 14 residues. As DNA, the CDR3 is TGTGCCAGCAGCTTAGCAGGGGGCAGGGAGACCCAGTACTTC. It specifies CASSLAGGRETQYF. Supplemented by reference TRBV7-9 and TRBJ2-5, the full variable domain reads DTGVSQNPRHKITKRGQNVTFRCDPISEHNRLYWYRQTLGQGPEFLTYFQNEAQLEKSRLLSDRFSAERPKGSFSTLEIQRTEQGDSAMYLCASSLAGGRETQYFGPGTRLLVL.

The chain uses TRBV27 and TRBJ2-2, with 10 bases matching TRBD2. Germline V gene sequence: CDR1 MNHEY, CDR2 SMNVEV (reference sequence). The CDR3 runs to 14 residues. V lost 5 bases to trimming and J lost 7 bases; unmatched junction nucleotides: 4. DNA for the CDR3: TGTGCCAGCAGTGCCGGGACTAGCGTCGGGGAGCTGTTTTTT. Translating it yields CASSAGTSVGELFF.

This clone was counted once. This rearrangement joins TRBV7-7 to TRBJ1-2; the D gene is possibly TRBD1 (5 bases). Germline CDR1 reads SSHAT; CDR2 reads FNYEAQ (reference sequence). V lost 2 bases, J lost 2 bases, and 15 bases lay in between. The CDR3 length is 16 residues. The CDR3 DNA is TGTGCCAGCAGCTTATCGGCAGGGCTTACGAACTATGGCTACACCTTC. Translating gives CASSLSAGLTNYGYTF.

J is TRBJ2-7 and V is TRBV30; possible D gene TRBD1, 5 bases. The CDR3 consists of 12 residues. Germline CDR1 and CDR2: GTSNPN and SVGIG (reference sequence). Trimming shortened V by 5 bases and J by 5 bases, and 13 bases separated the two germline ends. CDR3 nucleotide sequence: TGTGCCTGGGGGGCTACGGCCCACGAGCAGTACTTC. This codes for CAWGATAHEQYF.